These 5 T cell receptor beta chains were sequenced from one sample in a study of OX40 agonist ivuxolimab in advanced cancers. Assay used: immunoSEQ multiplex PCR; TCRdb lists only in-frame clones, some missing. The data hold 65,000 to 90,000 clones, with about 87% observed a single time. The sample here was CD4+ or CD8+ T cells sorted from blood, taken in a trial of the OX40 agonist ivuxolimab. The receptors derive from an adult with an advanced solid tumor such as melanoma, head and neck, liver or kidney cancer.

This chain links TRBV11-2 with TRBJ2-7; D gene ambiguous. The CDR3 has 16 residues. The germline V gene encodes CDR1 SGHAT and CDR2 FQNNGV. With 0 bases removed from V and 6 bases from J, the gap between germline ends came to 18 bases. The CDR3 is CASSLDLGLPLGEQYF. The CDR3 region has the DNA TGTGCCAGCAGCTTAGATCTTGGGCTGCCCCTAGGCGAGCAGTACTTC.

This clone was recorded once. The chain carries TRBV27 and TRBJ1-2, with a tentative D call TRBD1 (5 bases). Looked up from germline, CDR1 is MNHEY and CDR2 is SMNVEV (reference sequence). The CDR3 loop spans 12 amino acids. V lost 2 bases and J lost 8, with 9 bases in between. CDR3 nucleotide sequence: TGTGCCAGCAGTTTACAGGGAGGAGGCTACACCTTC. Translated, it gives CASSLQGGGYTF.

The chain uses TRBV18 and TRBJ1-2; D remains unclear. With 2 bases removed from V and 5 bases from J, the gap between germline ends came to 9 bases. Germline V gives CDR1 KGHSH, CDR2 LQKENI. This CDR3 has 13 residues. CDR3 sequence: CASSPGLVYGYTF. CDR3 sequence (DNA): TGTGCCAGCTCACCAGGGTTAGTGTATGGCTACACCTTC.

CDR3 in amino acids: CASSLGAALYEQYF. CDR3 sequence (DNA): TGTGCCAGCAGCTTGGGAGCGGCTTTGTACGAGCAGTACTTC. V is TRBV5-6 and J is TRBJ2-7, with D possibly matching TRBD2 (5 bases). V lost 0 bases to trimming and J lost 4 bases, with 11 bases between them. Germline assignment: CDR1 SGHDT and CDR2 YYEEEE. This CDR3 has 14 residues. Full variable domain (outside the CDR3, taken from reference TRBV5-6 and TRBJ2-7): DAGVTQSPTHLIKTRGQQVTLRCSPKSGHDTVSWYQQALGQGPQFIFQYYEEEERQRGNFPDRFSGHQFPNYSSELNVNALLLGDSALYLCASSLGAALYEQYFGPGTRLTVT.

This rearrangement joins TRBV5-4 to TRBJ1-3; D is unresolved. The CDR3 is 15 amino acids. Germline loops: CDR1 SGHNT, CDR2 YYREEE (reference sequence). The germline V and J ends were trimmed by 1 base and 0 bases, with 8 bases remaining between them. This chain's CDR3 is CASSLYTSSGNTIYF. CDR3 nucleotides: TGTGCCAGCAGCTTGTACACAAGCTCTGGAAACACCATATATTTT. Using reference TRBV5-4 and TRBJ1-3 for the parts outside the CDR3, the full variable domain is ETGVTQSPTHLIKTRGQQVTLRCSSQSGHNTVSWYQQALGQGPQFIFQYYREEENGRGNFPPRFSGLQFPNYSSELNVNALELDDSALYLCASSLYTSSGNTIYFGEGSWLTVV.